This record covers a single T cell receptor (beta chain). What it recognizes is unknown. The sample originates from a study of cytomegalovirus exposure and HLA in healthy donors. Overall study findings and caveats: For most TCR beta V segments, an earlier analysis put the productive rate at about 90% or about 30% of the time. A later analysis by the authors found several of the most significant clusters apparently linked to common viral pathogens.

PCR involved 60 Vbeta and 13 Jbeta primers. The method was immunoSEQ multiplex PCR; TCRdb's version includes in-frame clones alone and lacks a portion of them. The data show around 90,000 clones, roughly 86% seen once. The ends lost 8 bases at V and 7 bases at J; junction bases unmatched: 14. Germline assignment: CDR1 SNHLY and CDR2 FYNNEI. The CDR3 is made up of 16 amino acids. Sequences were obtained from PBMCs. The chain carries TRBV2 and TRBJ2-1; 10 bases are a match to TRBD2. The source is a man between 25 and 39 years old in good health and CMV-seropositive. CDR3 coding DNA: TGTGCCAGCCATCTTTCTAGCGGGAGCGGAATGAATGAGCAGTTCTTC. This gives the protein CASHLSSGSGMNEQFF. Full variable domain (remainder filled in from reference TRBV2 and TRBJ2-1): EPEVTQTPSHQVTQMGQEVILRCVPISNHLYFYWYRQILGQKVEFLVSFYNNEISEKSEIFDDQFSVERPDGSNFTLKIRSTKLEDSAMYFCASHLSSGSGMNEQFFGPGTRLTVL.